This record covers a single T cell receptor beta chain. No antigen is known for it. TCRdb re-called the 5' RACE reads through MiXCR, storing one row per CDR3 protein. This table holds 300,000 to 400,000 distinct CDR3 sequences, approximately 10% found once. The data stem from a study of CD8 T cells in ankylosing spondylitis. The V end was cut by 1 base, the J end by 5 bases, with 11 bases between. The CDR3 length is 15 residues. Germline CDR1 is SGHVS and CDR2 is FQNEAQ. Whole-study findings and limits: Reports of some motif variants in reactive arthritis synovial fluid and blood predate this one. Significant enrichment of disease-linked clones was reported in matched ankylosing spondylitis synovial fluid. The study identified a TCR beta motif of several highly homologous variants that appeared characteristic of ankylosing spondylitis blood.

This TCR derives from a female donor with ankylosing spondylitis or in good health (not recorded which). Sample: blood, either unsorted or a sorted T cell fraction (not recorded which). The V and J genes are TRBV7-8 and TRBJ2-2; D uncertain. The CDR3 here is CASSLVVSRTGELFF. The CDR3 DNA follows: TGTGCCAGCAGCTTAGTGGTCAGTAGGACCGGGGAGCTGTTTTTT. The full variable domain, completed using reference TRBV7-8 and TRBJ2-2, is GAGVSQSPRYKVAKRGQDVALRCDPISGHVSLFWYQQALGQGPEFLTYFQNEAQLDKSGLPSDRFFAERPEGSVSTLKIQRTQQEDSAVYLCASSLVVSRTGELFFGEGSRLTVL.